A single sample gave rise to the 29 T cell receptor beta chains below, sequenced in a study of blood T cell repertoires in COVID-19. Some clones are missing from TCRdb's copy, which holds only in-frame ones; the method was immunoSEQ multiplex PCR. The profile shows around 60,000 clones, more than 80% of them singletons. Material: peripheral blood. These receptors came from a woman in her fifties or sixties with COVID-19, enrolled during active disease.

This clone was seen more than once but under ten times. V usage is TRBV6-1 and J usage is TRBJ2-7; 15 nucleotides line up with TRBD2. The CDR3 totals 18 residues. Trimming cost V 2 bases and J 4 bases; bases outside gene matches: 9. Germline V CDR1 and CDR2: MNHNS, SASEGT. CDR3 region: CASSESQGLAGGTYEQYF. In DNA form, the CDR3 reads TGTGCCAGCAGTGAATCGCAGGGACTAGCGGGAGGTACATACGAGCAGTACTTC.

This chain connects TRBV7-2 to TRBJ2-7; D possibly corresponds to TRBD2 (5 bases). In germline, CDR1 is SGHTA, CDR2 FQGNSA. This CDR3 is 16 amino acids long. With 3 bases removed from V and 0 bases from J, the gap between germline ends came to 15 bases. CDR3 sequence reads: CASSLSGGPSSYEQYF. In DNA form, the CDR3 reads TGTGCCAGCAGCTTGAGTGGCGGGCCAAGCTCCTACGAGCAGTACTTC. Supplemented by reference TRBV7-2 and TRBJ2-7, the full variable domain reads GAGVSQSPSNKVTEKGKDVELRCDPISGHTALYWYRQSLGQGLEFLIYFQGNSAPDKSGLPSDRFSAERTGGSVSTLTIQRTQQEDSAVYLCASSLSGGPSSYEQYFGPGTRLTVT.

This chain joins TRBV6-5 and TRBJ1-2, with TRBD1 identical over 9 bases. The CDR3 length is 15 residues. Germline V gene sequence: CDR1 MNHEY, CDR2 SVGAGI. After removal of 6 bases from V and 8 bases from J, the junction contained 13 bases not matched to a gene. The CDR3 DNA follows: TGTGCCAGCAGCGCCATCCCGGGACAGGGATGGGGCTACACCTTC. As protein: CASSAIPGQGWGYTF.

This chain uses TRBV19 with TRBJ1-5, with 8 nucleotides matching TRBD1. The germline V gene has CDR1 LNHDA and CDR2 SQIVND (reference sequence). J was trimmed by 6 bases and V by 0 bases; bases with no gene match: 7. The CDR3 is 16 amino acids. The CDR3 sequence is CASSIESRGLGQPQHF. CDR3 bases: TGTGCCAGTAGTATAGAAAGCAGGGGGCTTGGTCAGCCCCAGCATTTT.

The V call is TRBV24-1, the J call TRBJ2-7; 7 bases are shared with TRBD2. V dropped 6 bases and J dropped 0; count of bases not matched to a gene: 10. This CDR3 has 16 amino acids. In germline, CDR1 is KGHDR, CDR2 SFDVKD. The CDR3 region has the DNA TGTGCCACCAGTCCCGGGGAGGGGTACCACTCCTACGAGCAGTACTTC. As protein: CATSPGEGYHSYEQYF.

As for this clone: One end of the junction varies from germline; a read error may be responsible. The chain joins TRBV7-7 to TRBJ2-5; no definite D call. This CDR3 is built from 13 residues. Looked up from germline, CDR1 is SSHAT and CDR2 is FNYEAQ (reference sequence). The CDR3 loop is CASSLQIQETQYF. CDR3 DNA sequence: TGTGCTAGCAGCTTGCAGATCCAAGAGACCCAGTACTTC.

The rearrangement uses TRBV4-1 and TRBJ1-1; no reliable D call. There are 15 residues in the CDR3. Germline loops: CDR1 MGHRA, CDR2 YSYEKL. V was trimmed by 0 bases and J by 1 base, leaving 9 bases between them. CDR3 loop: CASSQERLPNTEAFF. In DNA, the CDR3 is TGCGCCAGCAGCCAAGAGCGGCTCCCGAACACTGAAGCTTTCTTT.

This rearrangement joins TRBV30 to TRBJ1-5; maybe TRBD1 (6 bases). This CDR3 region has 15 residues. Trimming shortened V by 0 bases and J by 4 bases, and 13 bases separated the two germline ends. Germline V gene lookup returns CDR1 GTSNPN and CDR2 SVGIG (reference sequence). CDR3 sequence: CAWSVSLQGNQPQHF. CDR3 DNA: TGTGCCTGGAGTGTATCATTGCAGGGGAATCAGCCCCAGCATTTT.

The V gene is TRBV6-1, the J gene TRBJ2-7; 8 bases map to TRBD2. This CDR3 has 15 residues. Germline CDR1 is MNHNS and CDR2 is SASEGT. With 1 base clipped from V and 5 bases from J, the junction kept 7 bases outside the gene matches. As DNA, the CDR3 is TGTGCCAGCAGTGAAGAGGCAGCGGGAGTCGACGAGCAGTACTTC. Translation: CASSEEAAGVDEQYF.

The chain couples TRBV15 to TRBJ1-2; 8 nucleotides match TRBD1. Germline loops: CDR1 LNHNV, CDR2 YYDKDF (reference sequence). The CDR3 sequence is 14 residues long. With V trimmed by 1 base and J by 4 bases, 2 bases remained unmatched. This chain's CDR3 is CATSRADRGYGYTF. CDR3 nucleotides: TGTGCCACCAGCAGAGCAGACAGGGGCTATGGCTACACCTTC.

The CDR3 region is CASSRWSSGNTIYF. For the CDR3, the DNA is TGTGCCAGCAGCCGGTGGAGCTCTGGAAACACCATATATTTT. The V gene is TRBV28, the J gene TRBJ1-3, with no clear D. The CDR3 is made up of 14 amino acids. Germline CDR1 reads MDHEN; CDR2 reads SYDVKM. V lost 6 bases, J lost 0 bases, and 9 bases lay in between.

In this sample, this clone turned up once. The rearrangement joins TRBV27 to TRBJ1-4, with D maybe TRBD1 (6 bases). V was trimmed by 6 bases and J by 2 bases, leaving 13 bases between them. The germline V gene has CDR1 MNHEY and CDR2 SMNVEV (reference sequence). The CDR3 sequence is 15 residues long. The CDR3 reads CASSPWGGTNEKLFF. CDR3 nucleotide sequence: TGTGCCAGCAGCCCCTGGGGGGGCACTAATGAAAAACTGTTTTTT. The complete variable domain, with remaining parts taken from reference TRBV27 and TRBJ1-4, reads EAQVTQNPRYLITVTGKKLTVTCSQNMNHEYMSWYRQDPGLGLRQIYYSMNVEVTDKGDVPEGYKVSRKEKRNFPLILESPSPNQTSLYFCASSPWGGTNEKLFFGSGTQLSVL.

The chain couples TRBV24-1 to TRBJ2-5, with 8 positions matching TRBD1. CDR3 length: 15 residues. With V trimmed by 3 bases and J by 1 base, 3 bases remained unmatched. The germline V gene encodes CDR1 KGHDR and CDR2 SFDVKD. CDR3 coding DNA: TGTGCCACCAGTGATCCGGGACAGGTCCAAGAGACCCAGTACTTC. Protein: CATSDPGQVQETQYF.

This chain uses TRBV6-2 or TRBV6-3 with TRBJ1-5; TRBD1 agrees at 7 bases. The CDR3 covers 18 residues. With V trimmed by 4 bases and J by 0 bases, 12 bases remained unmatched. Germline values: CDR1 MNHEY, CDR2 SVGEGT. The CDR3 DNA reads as TGTGCCAGCAGTTCCCGAAGTGACAGGGCCTATAGCAATCAGCCCCAGCATTTT. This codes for CASSSRSDRAYSNQPQHF.

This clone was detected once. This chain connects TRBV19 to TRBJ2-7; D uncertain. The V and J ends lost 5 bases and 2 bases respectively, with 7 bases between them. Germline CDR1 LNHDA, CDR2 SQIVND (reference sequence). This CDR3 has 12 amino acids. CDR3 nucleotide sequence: TGTGCCAGTAGTTCCCCAGCCTACGAGCAGTACTTC. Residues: CASSSPAYEQYF.

As DNA, the CDR3 is TGTGCCAGCAGACAGGGCGAGTCACCCCTCCACTTT. Its protein product is CASRQGESPLHF. V gene TRBV28 combines with J gene TRBJ1-6; maybe TRBD1 (6 bases). Germline CDR1 reads MDHEN; CDR2 reads SYDVKM. V was clipped by 6 bases and J by 10 bases, with 10 bases between them. This CDR3 is 12 amino acids long.

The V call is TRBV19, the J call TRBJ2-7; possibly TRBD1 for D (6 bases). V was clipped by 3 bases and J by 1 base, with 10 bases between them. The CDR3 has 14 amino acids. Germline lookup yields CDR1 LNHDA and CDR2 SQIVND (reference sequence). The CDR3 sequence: CASSMGGQSYEQYF. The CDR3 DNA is TGTGCCAGTAGTATGGGTGGACAGTCCTACGAGCAGTACTTC.

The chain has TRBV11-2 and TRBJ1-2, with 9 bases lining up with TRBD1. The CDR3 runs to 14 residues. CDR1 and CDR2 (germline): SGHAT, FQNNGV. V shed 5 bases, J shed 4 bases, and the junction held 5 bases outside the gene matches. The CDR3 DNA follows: TGTGCCAGCAGCCGACAGGGGGGGGCCTATGGCTACACCTTC. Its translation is CASSRQGGAYGYTF.

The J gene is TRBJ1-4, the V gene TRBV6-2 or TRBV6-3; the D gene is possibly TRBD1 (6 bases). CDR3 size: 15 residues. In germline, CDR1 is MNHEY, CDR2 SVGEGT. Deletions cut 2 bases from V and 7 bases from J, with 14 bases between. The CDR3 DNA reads TGTGCCAGCAGTTACCGTCAGGGGCTCGGTGAAAAACTGTTTTTT. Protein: CASSYRQGLGEKLFF.

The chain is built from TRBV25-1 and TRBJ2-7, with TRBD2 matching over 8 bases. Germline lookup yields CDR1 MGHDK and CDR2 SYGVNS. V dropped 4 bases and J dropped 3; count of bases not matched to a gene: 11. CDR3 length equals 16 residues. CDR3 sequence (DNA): TGTGCCAGCAGTGGACCAGTAGGGCTAGCGGGCTACGAGCAGTACTTC. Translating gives CASSGPVGLAGYEQYF.

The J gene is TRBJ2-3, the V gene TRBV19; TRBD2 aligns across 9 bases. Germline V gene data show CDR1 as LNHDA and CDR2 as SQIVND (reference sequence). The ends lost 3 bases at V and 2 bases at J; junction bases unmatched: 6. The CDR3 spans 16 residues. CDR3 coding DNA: TGTGCCAGTAGTATTTTAGCGGGGGCCCACACAGATACGCAGTATTTT. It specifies CASSILAGAHTDTQYF. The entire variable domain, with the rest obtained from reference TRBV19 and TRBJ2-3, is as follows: DGGITQSPKYLFRKEGQNVTLSCEQNLNHDAMYWYRQDPGQGLRLIYYSQIVNDFQKGDIAEGYSVSREKKESFPLTVTSAQKNPTAFYLCASSILAGAHTDTQYFGPGTRLTVL.

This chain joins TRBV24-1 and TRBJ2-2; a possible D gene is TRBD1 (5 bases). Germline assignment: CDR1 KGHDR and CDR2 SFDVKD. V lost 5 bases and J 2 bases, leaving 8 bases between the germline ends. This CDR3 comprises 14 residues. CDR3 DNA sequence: TGTGCCACCAGTGGCAGGGCCAACACCGGGGAGCTGTTTTTT. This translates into CATSGRANTGELFF.

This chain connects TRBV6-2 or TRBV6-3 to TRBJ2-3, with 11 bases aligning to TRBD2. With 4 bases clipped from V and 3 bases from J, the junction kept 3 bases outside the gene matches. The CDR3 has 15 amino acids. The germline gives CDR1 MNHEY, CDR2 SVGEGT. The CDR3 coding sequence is TGTGCCAGCAGTTTAGCGGGAGGGCCGACAGATACGCAGTATTTT. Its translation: CASSLAGGPTDTQYF.

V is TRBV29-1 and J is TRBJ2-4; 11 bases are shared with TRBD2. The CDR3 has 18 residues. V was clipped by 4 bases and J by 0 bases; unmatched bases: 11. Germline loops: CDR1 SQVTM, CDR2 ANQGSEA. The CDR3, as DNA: TGCAGCGTTGCCCTTTTAGCGGGAGGGGGAATAGCCAAAAACATTCAGTACTTC. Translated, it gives CSVALLAGGGIAKNIQYF.

The CDR3 DNA follows: TGTGCCAGCAGGGGAGGCGGTGAAGCTTTCTTT. This encodes CASRGGGEAFF. V and J are TRBV12-3 or TRBV12-4 and TRBJ1-1, with unresolved D. Trimming shortened V by 6 bases and J by 7 bases, and 9 bases separated the two germline ends. The CDR3 has 11 residues.

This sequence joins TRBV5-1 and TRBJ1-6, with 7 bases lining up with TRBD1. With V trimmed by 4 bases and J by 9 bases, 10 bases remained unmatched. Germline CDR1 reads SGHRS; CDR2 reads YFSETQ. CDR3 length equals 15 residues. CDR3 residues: CASSVTGQSVSPLHF. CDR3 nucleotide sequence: TGCGCCAGCAGCGTAACGGGACAGAGCGTTTCACCCCTCCACTTT.

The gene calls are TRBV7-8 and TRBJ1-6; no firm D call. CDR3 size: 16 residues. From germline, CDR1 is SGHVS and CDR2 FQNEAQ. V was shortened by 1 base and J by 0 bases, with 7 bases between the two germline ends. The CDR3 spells CASSLDPSSYNSPLHF. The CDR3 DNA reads TGTGCCAGCAGCTTAGACCCTAGCTCCTATAATTCACCCCTCCACTTT. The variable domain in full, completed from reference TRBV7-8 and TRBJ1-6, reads GAGVSQSPRYKVAKRGQDVALRCDPISGHVSLFWYQQALGQGPEFLTYFQNEAQLDKSGLPSDRFFAERPEGSVSTLKIQRTQQEDSAVYLCASSLDPSSYNSPLHFGNGTRLTVT.

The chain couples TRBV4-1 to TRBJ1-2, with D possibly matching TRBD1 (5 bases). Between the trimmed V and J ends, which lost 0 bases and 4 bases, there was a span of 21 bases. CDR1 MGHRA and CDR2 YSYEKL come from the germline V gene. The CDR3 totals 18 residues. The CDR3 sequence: CASSQERGRTVSTYGYTF. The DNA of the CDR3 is TGCGCCAGCAGCCAAGAAAGGGGCAGAACAGTTTCCACCTATGGCTACACCTTC.

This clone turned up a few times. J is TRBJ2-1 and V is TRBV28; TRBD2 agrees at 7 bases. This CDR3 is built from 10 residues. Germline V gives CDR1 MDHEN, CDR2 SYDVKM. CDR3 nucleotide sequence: TGTCTTGCGGGGGACAATGAGCAGTTCTTC. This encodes CLAGDNEQFF.